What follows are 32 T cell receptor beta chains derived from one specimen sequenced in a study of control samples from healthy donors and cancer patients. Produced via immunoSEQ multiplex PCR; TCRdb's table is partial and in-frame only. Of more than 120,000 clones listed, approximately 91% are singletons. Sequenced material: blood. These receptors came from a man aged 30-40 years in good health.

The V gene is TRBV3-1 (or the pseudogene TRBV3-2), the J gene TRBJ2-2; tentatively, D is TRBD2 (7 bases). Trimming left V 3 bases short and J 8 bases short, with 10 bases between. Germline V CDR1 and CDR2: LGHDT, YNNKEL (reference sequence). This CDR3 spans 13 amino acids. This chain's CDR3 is CASSHGGAGELFF. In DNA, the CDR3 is TGTGCCAGCAGCCATGGGGGGGCTGGGGAGCTGTTTTTT.

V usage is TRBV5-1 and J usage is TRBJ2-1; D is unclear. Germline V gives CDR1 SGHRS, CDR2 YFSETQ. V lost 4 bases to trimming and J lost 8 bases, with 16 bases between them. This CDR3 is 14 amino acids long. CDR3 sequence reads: CASSLDPERDEQFF. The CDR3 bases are TGCGCCAGCAGCCTCGACCCCGAAAGGGATGAGCAGTTCTTC.

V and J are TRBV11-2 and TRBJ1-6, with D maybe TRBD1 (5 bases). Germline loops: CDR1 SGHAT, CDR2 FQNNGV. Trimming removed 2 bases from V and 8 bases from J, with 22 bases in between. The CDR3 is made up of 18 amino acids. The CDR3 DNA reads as TGTGCCAGCAGCTTAAATAGGATATCCGGGGGACGAGATTCACCCCTCCACTTT. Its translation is CASSLNRISGGRDSPLHF. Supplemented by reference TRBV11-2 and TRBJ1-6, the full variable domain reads EAGVAQSPRYKIIEKRQSVAFWCNPISGHATLYWYQQILGQGPKLLIQFQNNGVVDDSQLPKDRFSAERLKGVDSTLKIQPAKLEDSAVYLCASSLNRISGGRDSPLHFGNGTRLTVT.

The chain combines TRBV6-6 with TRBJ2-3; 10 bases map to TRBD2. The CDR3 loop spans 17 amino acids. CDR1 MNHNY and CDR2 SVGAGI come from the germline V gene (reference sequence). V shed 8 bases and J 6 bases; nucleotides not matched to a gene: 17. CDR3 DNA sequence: TGTGCCAGCGGTCTAGCGGGGGCTCTACGTGCCGGCGATACGCAGTATTTT. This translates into CASGLAGALRAGDTQYF.

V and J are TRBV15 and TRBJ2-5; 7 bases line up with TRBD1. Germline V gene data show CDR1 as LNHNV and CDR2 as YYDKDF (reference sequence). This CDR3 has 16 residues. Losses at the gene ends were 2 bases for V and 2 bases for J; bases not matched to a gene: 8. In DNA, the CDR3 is TGTGCCACCAGCAGACCTACCCGACAGGGACAAGAGACCCAGTACTTC. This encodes CATSRPTRQGQETQYF.

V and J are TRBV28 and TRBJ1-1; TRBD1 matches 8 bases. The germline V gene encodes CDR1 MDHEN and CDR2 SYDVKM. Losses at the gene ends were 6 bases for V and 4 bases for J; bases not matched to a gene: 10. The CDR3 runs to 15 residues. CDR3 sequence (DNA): TGTGCCAGCAGGGGAGGGACAGGACTACTCACTGAAGCTTTCTTT. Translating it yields CASRGGTGLLTEAFF.

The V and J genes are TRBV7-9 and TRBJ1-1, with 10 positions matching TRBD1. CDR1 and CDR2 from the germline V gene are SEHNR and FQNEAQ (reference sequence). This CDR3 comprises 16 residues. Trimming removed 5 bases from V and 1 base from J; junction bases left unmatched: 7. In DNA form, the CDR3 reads TGTGCCAGCAGCAGAAGACAGGGGGCAAGGAACACTGAAGCTTTCTTT. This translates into CASSRRQGARNTEAFF.

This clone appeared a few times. CDR3 bases: TGTGCCAGCAGACAACAGGGTTTGGGCTACGAGCAGTACTTC. Translating it yields CASRQQGLGYEQYF. The rearrangement uses TRBV6-5 and TRBJ2-7; maybe TRBD1 (6 bases). With 6 bases removed from V and 3 bases from J, the gap between germline ends came to 15 bases. The germline V gene encodes CDR1 MNHEY and CDR2 SVGAGI. The CDR3 totals 14 residues.

CDR3 region: CSVGDRGVSYEQYF. CDR3 nucleotide sequence: TGCAGCGTTGGGGACAGGGGCGTCTCCTACGAGCAGTACTTC. This chain joins TRBV29-1 and TRBJ2-7; 10 bases align to TRBD1. The CDR3 contains 14 residues. With V trimmed by 4 bases and J by 0 bases, 3 bases remained unmatched. The germline gives CDR1 SQVTM, CDR2 ANQGSEA.

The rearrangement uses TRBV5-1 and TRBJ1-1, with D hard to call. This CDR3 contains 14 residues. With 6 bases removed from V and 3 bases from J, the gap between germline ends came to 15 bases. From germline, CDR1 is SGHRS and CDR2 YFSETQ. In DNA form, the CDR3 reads TGCGCCAGCATTGGAGGGCCCTACTACACTGAAGCTTTCTTT. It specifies CASIGGPYYTEAFF.

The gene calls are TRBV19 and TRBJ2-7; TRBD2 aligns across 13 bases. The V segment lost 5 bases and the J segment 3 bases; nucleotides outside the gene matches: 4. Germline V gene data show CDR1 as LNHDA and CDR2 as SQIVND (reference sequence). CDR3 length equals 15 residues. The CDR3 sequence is CASSYGTSGVYEQYF. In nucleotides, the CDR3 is TGTGCCAGTAGTTACGGGACTAGCGGGGTCTACGAGCAGTACTTC.

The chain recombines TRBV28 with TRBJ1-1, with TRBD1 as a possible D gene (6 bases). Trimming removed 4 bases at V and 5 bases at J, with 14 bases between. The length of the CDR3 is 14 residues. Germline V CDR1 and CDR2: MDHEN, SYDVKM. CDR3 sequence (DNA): TGTGCCAGCAGTTGGGCAGGGGTATTAACTGAAGCTTTCTTT. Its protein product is CASSWAGVLTEAFF.

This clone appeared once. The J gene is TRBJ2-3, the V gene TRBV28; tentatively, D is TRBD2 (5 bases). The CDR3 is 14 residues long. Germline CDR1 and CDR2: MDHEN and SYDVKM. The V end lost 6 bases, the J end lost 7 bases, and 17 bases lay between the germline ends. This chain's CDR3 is CASRTSGLGNTQYF. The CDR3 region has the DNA TGTGCCAGCAGGACCTCGGGGTTGGGCAATACGCAGTATTTT.

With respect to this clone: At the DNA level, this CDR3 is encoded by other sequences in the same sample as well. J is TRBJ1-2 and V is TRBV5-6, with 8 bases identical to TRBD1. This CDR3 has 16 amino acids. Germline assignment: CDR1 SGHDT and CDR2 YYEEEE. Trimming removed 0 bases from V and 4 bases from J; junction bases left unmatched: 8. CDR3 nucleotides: TGTGCCAGCAGCTTGGGCCCCGGACAGGGATCCTATGGCTACACCTTC. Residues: CASSLGPGQGSYGYTF.

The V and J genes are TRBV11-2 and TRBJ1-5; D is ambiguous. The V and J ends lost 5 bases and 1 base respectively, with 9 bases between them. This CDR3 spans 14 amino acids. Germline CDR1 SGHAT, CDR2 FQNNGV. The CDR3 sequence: CASSVGGSNQPQHF. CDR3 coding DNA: TGTGCCAGCAGCGTAGGCGGAAGCAATCAGCCCCAGCATTTT. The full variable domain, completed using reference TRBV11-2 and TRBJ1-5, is EAGVAQSPRYKIIEKRQSVAFWCNPISGHATLYWYQQILGQGPKLLIQFQNNGVVDDSQLPKDRFSAERLKGVDSTLKIQPAKLEDSAVYLCASSVGGSNQPQHFGDGTRLSIL.

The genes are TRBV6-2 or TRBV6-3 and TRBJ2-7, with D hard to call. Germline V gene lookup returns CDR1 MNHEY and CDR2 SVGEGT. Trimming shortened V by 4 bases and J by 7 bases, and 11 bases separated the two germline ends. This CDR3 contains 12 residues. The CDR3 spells CASSWTDVEQYF. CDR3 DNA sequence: TGTGCCAGCAGTTGGACGGACGTGGAGCAGTACTTC.

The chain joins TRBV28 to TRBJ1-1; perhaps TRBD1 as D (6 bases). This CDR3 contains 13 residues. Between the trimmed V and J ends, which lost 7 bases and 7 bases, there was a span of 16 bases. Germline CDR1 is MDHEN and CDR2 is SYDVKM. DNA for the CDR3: TGTGCCAGCAACAACAGGGCGATCCGTGAAGCTTTCTTT. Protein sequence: CASNNRAIREAFF.

The CDR3 coding sequence is TGTGCCAGCAGTTTAGACTGGGGCTCCTACAATGAGCAGTTCTTC. As protein: CASSLDWGSYNEQFF. V and J are TRBV27 and TRBJ2-1; D unclear. V was shortened by 2 bases and J by 0 bases, with 8 bases between the two germline ends. The CDR3 is made up of 15 amino acids. Per the germline V gene, CDR1 is MNHEY and CDR2 is SMNVEV (reference sequence).

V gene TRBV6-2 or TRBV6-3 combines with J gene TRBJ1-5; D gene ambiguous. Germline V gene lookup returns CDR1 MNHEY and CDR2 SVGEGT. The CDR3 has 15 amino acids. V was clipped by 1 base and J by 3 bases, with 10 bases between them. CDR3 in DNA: TGTGCCAGCAGTTACTTTGGCCAAATCAATCAGCCCCAGCATTTT. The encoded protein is CASSYFGQINQPQHF.

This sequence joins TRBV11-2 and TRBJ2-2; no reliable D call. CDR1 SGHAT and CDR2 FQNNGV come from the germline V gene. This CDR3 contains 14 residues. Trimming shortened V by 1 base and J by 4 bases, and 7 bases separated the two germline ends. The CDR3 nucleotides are TGTGCCAGCAGCTTAGGACGGCTCACCGGGGAGCTGTTTTTT. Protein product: CASSLGRLTGELFF.

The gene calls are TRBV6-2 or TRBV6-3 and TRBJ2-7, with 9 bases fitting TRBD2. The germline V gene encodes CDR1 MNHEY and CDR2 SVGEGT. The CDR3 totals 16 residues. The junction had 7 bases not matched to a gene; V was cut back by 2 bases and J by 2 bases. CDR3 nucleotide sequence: TGTGCCAGCAGTTACCAAGGGACTAGCTTAACCTACGAGCAGTACTTC. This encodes CASSYQGTSLTYEQYF.

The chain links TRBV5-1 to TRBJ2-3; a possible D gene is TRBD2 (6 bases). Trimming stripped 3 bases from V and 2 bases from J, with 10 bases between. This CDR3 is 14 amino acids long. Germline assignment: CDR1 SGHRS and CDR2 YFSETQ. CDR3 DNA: TGCGCCAGCAGCTCCACACTAGCCACAGATACGCAGTATTTT. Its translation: CASSSTLATDTQYF.

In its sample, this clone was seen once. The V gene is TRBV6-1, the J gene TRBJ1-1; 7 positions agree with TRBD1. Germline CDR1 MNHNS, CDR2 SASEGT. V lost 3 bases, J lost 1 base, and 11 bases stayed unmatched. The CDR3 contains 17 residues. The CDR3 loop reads CASSDRTGGSQNTEAFF. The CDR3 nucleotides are TGTGCCAGCAGTGACAGGACAGGCGGGAGTCAGAACACTGAAGCTTTCTTT.

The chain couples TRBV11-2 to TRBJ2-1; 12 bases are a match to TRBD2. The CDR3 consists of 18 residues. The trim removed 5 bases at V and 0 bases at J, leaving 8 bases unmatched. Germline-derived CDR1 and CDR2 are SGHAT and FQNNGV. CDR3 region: CASSQLAGGQSSYNEQFF. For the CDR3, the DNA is TGTGCCAGCAGCCAACTAGCGGGGGGACAGAGCTCCTACAATGAGCAGTTCTTC.

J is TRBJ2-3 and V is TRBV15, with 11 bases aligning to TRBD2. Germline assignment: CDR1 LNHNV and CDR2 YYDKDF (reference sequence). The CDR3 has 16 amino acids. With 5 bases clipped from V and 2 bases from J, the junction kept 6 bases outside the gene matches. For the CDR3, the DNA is TGTGCCACCAGCTACGGGACTAGCGGATACACAGATACGCAGTATTTT. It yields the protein CATSYGTSGYTDTQYF.

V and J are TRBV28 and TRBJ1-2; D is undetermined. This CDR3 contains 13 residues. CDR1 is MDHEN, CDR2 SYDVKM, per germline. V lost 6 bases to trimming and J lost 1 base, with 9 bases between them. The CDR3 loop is CASSTNLNYGYTF. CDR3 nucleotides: TGTGCCAGCAGCACAAACCTTAACTATGGCTACACCTTC.

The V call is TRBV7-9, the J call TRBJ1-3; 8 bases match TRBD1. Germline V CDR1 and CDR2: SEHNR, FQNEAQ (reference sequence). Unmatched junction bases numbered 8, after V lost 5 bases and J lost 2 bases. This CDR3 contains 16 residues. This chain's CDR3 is CASSPQGAMTGNTIYF. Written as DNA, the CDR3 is TGTGCCAGCAGCCCCCAGGGGGCGATGACTGGAAACACCATATATTTT.

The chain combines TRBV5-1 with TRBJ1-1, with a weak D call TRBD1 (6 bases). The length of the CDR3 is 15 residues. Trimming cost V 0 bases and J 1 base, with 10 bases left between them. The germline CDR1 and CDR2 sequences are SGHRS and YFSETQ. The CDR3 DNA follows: TGCGCCAGCAGCTTGGGGGGGGGCGGGAACACTGAAGCTTTCTTT. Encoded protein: CASSLGGGGNTEAFF.

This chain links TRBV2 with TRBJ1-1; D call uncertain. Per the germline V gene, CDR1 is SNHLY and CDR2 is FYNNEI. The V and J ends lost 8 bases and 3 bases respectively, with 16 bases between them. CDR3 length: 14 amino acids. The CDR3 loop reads CASRREASDTEAFF. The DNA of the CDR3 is TGTGCCAGCCGCCGGGAGGCGAGCGACACTGAAGCTTTCTTT.

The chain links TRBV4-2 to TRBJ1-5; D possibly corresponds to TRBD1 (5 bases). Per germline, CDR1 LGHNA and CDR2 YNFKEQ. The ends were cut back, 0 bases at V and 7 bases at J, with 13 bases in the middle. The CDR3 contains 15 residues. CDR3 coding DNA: TGTGCCAGCAGCCAAGATGGCCAGGGTGGGCAGCCCCAGCATTTT. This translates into CASSQDGQGGQPQHF.

The DNA for the CDR3 is TGTGCCTGGAGTGCCGATGCTTTTTCGGACTACGAGCAGTACTTC. It translates to CAWSADAFSDYEQYF. This chain links TRBV30 with TRBJ2-7; the D is unclear. This CDR3 is 15 amino acids long. Looked up from germline, CDR1 is GTSNPN and CDR2 is SVGIG (reference sequence). Trimming removed 1 base at V and 3 bases at J, with 16 bases between.

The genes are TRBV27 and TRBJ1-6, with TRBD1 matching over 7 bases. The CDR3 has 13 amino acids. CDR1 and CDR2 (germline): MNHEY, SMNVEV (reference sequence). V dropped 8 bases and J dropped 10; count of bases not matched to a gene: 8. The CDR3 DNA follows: TGTGCCAGCGTCAGGGGACAGATATCACCCCTCCACTTT. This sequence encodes CASVRGQISPLHF.